These 21 T cell receptor beta chains share one sample of origin, sequenced in a study of shared clonotypes between healthy human individuals. Data came from immunoSEQ multiplex PCR; TCRdb stores just in-frame clones and leaves some out. The table lists about 480,000 clones, around 74% of them singletons. Sequencing was done on a sample of PBMCs. The receptors here all came from a woman in her thirties or forties in good health. Some clones in this sample may be carry-over from other donors' samples.

This chain links TRBV4-1 with TRBJ2-1; 8 bases map to TRBD2. V was pared by 3 bases and J by 10 bases, with 8 bases of the junction left unmatched. The CDR3 has 14 residues. In germline, CDR1 is MGHRA, CDR2 YSYEKL. The CDR3 DNA reads as TGCGCCAGCAGCCAGGGGTCCCGGGAGGGGGAGCAGTTCTTC. Protein: CASSQGSREGEQFF.

The rearrangement uses TRBV5-6 and TRBJ2-3, with TRBD1 as a possible D gene (5 bases). V was cut by 3 bases and J by 0 bases, with 5 bases left in between. This CDR3 spans 13 amino acids. Germline CDR1 reads SGHDT; CDR2 reads YYEEEE. In nucleotides, the CDR3 is TGTGCCAGCAGCTCAGGGAGCACAGATACGCAGTATTTT. Amino acids: CASSSGSTDTQYF.

The table lists this clone with a few counts. The chain employs TRBV28 and TRBJ2-1; D might be TRBD2 (6 bases). Germline values: CDR1 MDHEN, CDR2 SYDVKM. The CDR3 consists of 15 residues. The germline V and J ends were trimmed by 3 bases and 2 bases, with 11 bases remaining between them. The CDR3 region is CASSLTGEPYNEQFF. CDR3 in DNA: TGTGCCAGCAGTTTGACGGGAGAACCCTACAATGAGCAGTTCTTC.

V gene TRBV28 combines with J gene TRBJ2-2; D may be TRBD2 (6 bases). Trimming left V 10 bases short and J 0 bases short, with 12 bases between. CDR3 length: 14 amino acids. Germline assignment: CDR1 MDHEN and CDR2 SYDVKM. The CDR3 DNA reads TGTGCCACAGGAGGACTAACGAACACCGGGGAGCTGTTTTTT. As protein: CATGGLTNTGELFF.

V usage is TRBV4-3 and J usage is TRBJ2-7; unclear D gene. The CDR3 totals 15 residues. V was pared by 0 bases and J by 5 bases, with 14 bases between. Germline lookup yields CDR1 LGHNA and CDR2 YSLEER. The CDR3 nucleotides read TGCGCCAGCAGCCAAGAGGCACAGCCGTTCGACGAGCAGTACTTC. Amino acids: CASSQEAQPFDEQYF.

The rearrangement uses TRBV25-1 and TRBJ1-2; no firm D call. The CDR3 is 12 amino acids. Trimming took off 6 bases at V and 3 bases at J, with 8 bases between the two ends. Per germline, CDR1 MGHDK and CDR2 SYGVNS. CDR3 nucleotides: TGTGCCAGCAGGGGGTTAGACTATGGCTACACCTTC. It codes for CASRGLDYGYTF.

The chain employs TRBV4-1 and TRBJ1-2, with unresolved D. The CDR3 covers 12 residues. The V end was cut by 1 base, the J end by 8 bases, with 8 bases between. The germline V gene has CDR1 MGHRA and CDR2 YSYEKL. CDR3 DNA: TGCGCCAGCAGCCAAGTTCTGGGCGGCTACACCTTC. Protein sequence: CASSQVLGGYTF.

The chain employs TRBV6-4 and TRBJ2-1, with TRBD1 matching over 10 bases. V shed 4 bases, J shed 2 bases, and the junction held 2 bases outside the gene matches. Germline V gene data show CDR1 as MRHNA and CDR2 as SNTAGT. The CDR3 is made up of 15 amino acids. The CDR3 region is CASSGTGGAYNEQFF. The CDR3 DNA is TGTGCCAGCAGTGGGACAGGGGGGGCCTACAATGAGCAGTTCTTC.

This chain connects TRBV28 to TRBJ2-1; D unclear. Looked up from germline, CDR1 is MDHEN and CDR2 is SYDVKM. The CDR3 loop spans 14 amino acids. Deletions cut 6 bases from V and 2 bases from J, with 11 bases between. This chain's CDR3 is CASRGIQPYNEQFF. The CDR3 coding sequence is TGTGCCAGCAGGGGCATACAACCCTACAATGAGCAGTTCTTC.

This clone was picked up many times. The V call is TRBV5-4, the J call TRBJ1-3, with D possibly matching TRBD1 (6 bases). The germline gives CDR1 SGHNT, CDR2 YYREEE (reference sequence). This CDR3 spans 15 amino acids. V lost 1 base, J lost 4 bases, and 12 bases lay in between. CDR3 nucleotides: TGTGCCAGCAGCTTGATGGGGGGGCGCGGAAACACCATATATTTT. Protein sequence: CASSLMGGRGNTIYF.

The chain joins TRBV15 to TRBJ2-1, with D unresolved. This CDR3 is 12 amino acids long. Trimming shortened V by 5 bases and J by 8 bases, and 10 bases separated the two germline ends. Looked up from germline, CDR1 is LNHNV and CDR2 is YYDKDF (reference sequence). This CDR3 reads CATSLYGYEQFF. The CDR3 DNA reads TGTGCCACCAGCTTATACGGGTATGAGCAGTTCTTC.

J is TRBJ2-3 and V is TRBV9; D remains unclear. Germline CDR1 SGDLS, CDR2 YYNGEE. The germline V and J ends were trimmed by 6 bases and 1 base, with 9 bases remaining between them. The CDR3 extends over 13 amino acids. The CDR3: CASKSTRTDTQYF. Here the CDR3 DNA reads TGTGCCAGCAAGAGTACTCGCACAGATACGCAGTATTTT.

The chain joins TRBV7-7 to TRBJ2-2, with no clear D. The CDR3 sequence is 14 residues long. Germline V gives CDR1 SSHAT, CDR2 FNYEAQ (reference sequence). V was shortened by 3 bases and J by 0 bases, with 5 bases between the two germline ends. DNA of the CDR3: TGTGCCAGCAGCTTTGGACCGAACACCGGGGAGCTGTTTTTT. As protein: CASSFGPNTGELFF.

The rearrangement uses TRBV5-4 and TRBJ1-5; the D gene is possibly TRBD1 (6 bases). Trimming took 4 bases from V and 5 from J, leaving 10 bases between them. The CDR3 extends over 13 amino acids. Germline CDR1 reads SGHNT; CDR2 reads YYREEE (reference sequence). CDR3 loop: CASSRGGDQPQHF. The CDR3 nucleotides read TGTGCCAGCAGCCGAGGGGGAGATCAGCCCCAGCATTTT.

The chain is built from TRBV25-1 and TRBJ1-1, with unresolved D. CDR1 MGHDK and CDR2 SYGVNS come from the germline V gene. V lost 0 bases to trimming and J lost 1 base, with 6 bases between them. This CDR3 region has 14 residues. The CDR3: CASSEYQPNTEAFF. The CDR3 region has the DNA TGTGCCAGCAGTGAATACCAGCCGAACACTGAAGCTTTCTTT.

The chain links TRBV13 to TRBJ2-5; D tentatively fits TRBD1 or TRBD2 (5 bases each). The V end lost 5 bases, the J end lost 4 bases, and 14 bases lay between the germline ends. Germline V gene data show CDR1 as PRHDT and CDR2 as FYEKMQ (reference sequence). The CDR3 runs to 14 residues. The CDR3 protein is CASSTGTPGETQYF. The CDR3 DNA is TGTGCCAGCAGCACCGGGACCCCGGGAGAGACCCAGTACTTC.

The chain is built from TRBV5-6 and TRBJ2-5, with D possibly TRBD1 on 5 matching bases. The germline V gene encodes CDR1 SGHDT and CDR2 YYEEEE. This CDR3 region has 15 residues. Between the trimmed V and J ends, which lost 0 bases and 3 bases, there was a span of 12 bases. The CDR3 bases are TGTGCCAGCAGCTTGGTAGGGGCATGGGAAGAGACCCAGTACTTC. Translated: CASSLVGAWEETQYF. The whole variable domain, remainder taken from reference TRBV5-6 and TRBJ2-5, is DAGVTQSPTHLIKTRGQQVTLRCSPKSGHDTVSWYQQALGQGPQFIFQYYEEEERQRGNFPDRFSGHQFPNYSSELNVNALLLGDSALYLCASSLVGAWEETQYFGPGTRLLVL.

The chain joins TRBV7-2 to TRBJ2-7; no reliable D call. CDR1 SGHTA and CDR2 FQGNSA come from the germline V gene. There are 13 residues in the CDR3. V was clipped by 0 bases and J by 4 bases, with 7 bases between them. The DNA for the CDR3 is TGTGCCAGCAGCTTAGCTTTCCGTTACGAGCAGTACTTC. Protein product: CASSLAFRYEQYF. The entire variable domain, with the rest obtained from reference TRBV7-2 and TRBJ2-7, is as follows: GAGVSQSPSNKVTEKGKDVELRCDPISGHTALYWYRQSLGQGLEFLIYFQGNSAPDKSGLPSDRFSAERTGGSVSTLTIQRTQQEDSAVYLCASSLAFRYEQYFGPGTRLTVT.

This chain connects TRBV2 to TRBJ2-2, with unresolved D. The V gene lost 8 bases and the J gene lost 3 bases, with 13 bases spanning the gap. Germline lookup yields CDR1 SNHLY and CDR2 FYNNEI. CDR3 size: 14 residues. The CDR3 reads CASALRSHTGELFF. The DNA for the CDR3 is TGTGCCAGCGCGCTGAGGAGCCACACCGGGGAGCTGTTTTTT.

This rearrangement joins TRBV5-1 to TRBJ2-3, with 12 bases that match TRBD2. V trimming: 4 bases; J trimming: 6 bases; junction bases outside the gene matches: 6. The CDR3 is made up of 15 amino acids. The germline V gene encodes CDR1 SGHRS and CDR2 YFSETQ. The CDR3, as DNA: TGCGCCAGCAGCACCCTGCTAGCGGGAGGGGATACGCAGTATTTT. Residues: CASSTLLAGGDTQYF.

This chain joins TRBV5-1 and TRBJ2-1; D call uncertain. This CDR3 has 15 amino acids. V gave up 4 bases and J gave up 0 bases, with 11 bases separating them. In germline, CDR1 is SGHRS, CDR2 YFSETQ. The CDR3 bases are TGCGCCAGCAGCCCGCGTTATAGCTCCTACAATGAGCAGTTCTTC. Its translation is CASSPRYSSYNEQFF. The whole variable domain, remainder taken from reference TRBV5-1 and TRBJ2-1, is KAGVTQTPRYLIKTRGQQVTLSCSPISGHRSVSWYQQTPGQGLQFLFEYFSETQRNKGNFPGRFSGRQFSNSRSEMNVSTLELGDSALYLCASSPRYSSYNEQFFGPGTRLTVL.